A selection of T cell receptor beta chains follows, all from one sample in a study of CD8 T cells in Susac syndrome. MiXCR was run by TCRdb on the immunoSEQ multiplex PCR reads, yielding one entry per CDR3 protein. The repertoire holds fewer than 200,000 distinct CDR3 sequences, about 95% seen once, with around 0.15% in the top ten. Specimen: CD8+ T cells from PBMCs. The receptors come from a human donor with multiple sclerosis. CDR3s include the opening cysteine and the closing phenylalanine or tryptophan. A D gene is named only where the DNA matches it firmly. Clone sizes are given selectively: once, few, many, or a class where the clone is expanded.

15 | . | . | TRBJ2-1 | TRBV7-9 | CASSFKGLSYNEQFF | TGTGCCAGCAGCTTCAAGGGCCTCTCCTACAATGAGCAGTTCTTC
10 | . | . | TRBJ1-1 | TRBV7-9 | CASSLTEAFF | TGTGCCAGCAGCCTGACTGAAGCTTTCTTT
14 | few | . | TRBJ2-3 | TRBV11-2 | CASSRLRGADTQYF | TGTGCCAGCAGCCGGCTACGGGGAGCAGATACGCAGTATTTT
12 | few | . | TRBJ2-1 | TRBV18 | CASSPVGNEQFF | TGTGCCAGCTCACCGGTGGGGAATGAGCAGTTCTTC
15 | . | TRBD2 | TRBJ2-1 | TRBV29-1 | CSVDIVTSFSNEQFF | TGCAGCGTTGATATAGTGACTAGCTTTTCAAATGAGCAGTTCTTC
14 | . | . | TRBJ2-7 | TRBV5-6 | CASSLSGPVYEQYF | TGTGCCAGCAGCTTGTCAGGGCCTGTCTACGAGCAGTACTTC
13 | . | . | TRBJ2-7 | TRBV12-3/TRBV12-4 | CASSIDSYYEQYF | TGTGCCAGCTCCATCGACAGCTACTACGAGCAGTACTTC
15 | . | . | TRBJ2-7 | TRBV5-1 | CASSSGGGGAYEQYF | TGCGCCAGCAGCTCGGGGGGCGGGGGCGCCTACGAGCAGTACTTC
17 | . | TRBD2 | TRBJ2-1 | TRBV29-1 | CSVEGLAGVRAYNEQFF | TGCAGCGTTGAGGGCCTAGCGGGAGTAAGGGCCTACAATGAGCAGTTCTTC
18 | . | . | TRBJ2-1 | TRBV4-2 | CASSQRAGGQSSYNEQFF | TGTGCCAGCAGCCAAAGGGCGGGCGGGCAGAGCTCCTACAATGAGCAGTTCTTC
16 | . | . | TRBJ2-3 | TRBV11-2 | CASSASGGQGTDTQYF | TGTGCCAGCAGCGCAAGTGGGGGGCAGGGCACAGATACGCAGTATTTT
17 | . | . | TRBJ2-1 | TRBV10-3 | CAISESMLSSSYNEQFF | TGTGCCATCAGTGAGTCGATGCTCTCAAGCTCCTACAATGAGCAGTTCTTC
15 | . | TRBD1 | TRBJ2-5 | TRBV7-9 | CASTVRDRGQETQYF | TGTGCCAGCACCGTCCGGGACAGGGGTCAAGAGACCCAGTACTTC
15 | . | TRBD2 | TRBJ2-3 | TRBV27 | CASSLGAGGTDTQYF | TGTGCCAGCAGTTTAGGAGCGGGAGGTACAGATACGCAGTATTTT
16 | . | TRBD2 | TRBJ2-2 | TRBV20-1 | CSARVGAGPFTGELFF | TGCAGTGCTAGAGTTGGAGCGGGACCTTTCACCGGGGAGCTGTTTTTT
14 | . | . | TRBJ2-7 | TRBV7-9 | CASSPLDKSYEQYF | TGTGCCAGCAGCCCGCTCGACAAGTCCTACGAGCAGTACTTC
16 | . | TRBD1 | TRBJ2-1 | TRBV7-8 | CASSHSTGSSYNEQFF | TGTGCCAGCAGCCACTCGACAGGGTCGTCCTACAATGAGCAGTTCTTC
14 | . | TRBD2 | TRBJ2-7 | TRBV27 | CASSPLAGGVEQYF | TGTGCCAGCAGCCCACTAGCGGGAGGGGTGGAGCAGTACTTC
15 | once | . | TRBJ1-2 | TRBV19 | CASIGRSTGNYGYTF | TGTGCCAGCATCGGCCGATCTACAGGGAACTATGGCTACACCTTC
15 | . | . | TRBJ2-3 | TRBV2 | CASSPLGGGTDTQYF | TGTGCCAGCAGTCCCCTGGGTGGCGGGACAGATACGCAGTATTTT
13 | . | . | TRBJ2-7 | TRBV6-6 | CASRQDTAYEQYF | TGTGCCAGCAGACAAGACACAGCCTACGAGCAGTACTTC
15 | . | . | TRBJ2-2 | TRBV6-5 | CASSKEQGSHGELFF | TGTGCCAGCAGTAAAGAACAGGGTTCGCACGGGGAGCTGTTTTTT
15 | . | . | TRBJ1-1 | TRBV27 | CASSPRGRDDTEAFF | TGTGCCAGCAGTCCCCGGGGCAGGGACGACACTGAAGCTTTCTTT
12 | . | . | TRBJ2-5 | TRBV20-1 | CSASKGPLTQYF | TGCAGTGCTAGTAAAGGCCCCTTGACCCAGTACTTC
15 | . | TRBD2 | TRBJ2-7 | TRBV9 | CASSVEGEGSNEQYF | TGTGCCAGCAGCGTAGAAGGGGAGGGCAGCAACGAGCAGTACTTC
14 | . | . | TRBJ1-5 | TRBV4-1 | CASSQVQGPYPQHF | TGCGCCAGCAGCCAAGTCCAGGGCCCTTATCCCCAGCATTTT
13 | . | . | TRBJ1-5 | TRBV6-2/TRBV6-3 | CASTPSRVQPQHF | TGTGCCAGCACCCCCTCGCGTGTTCAGCCCCAGCATTTT
13 | . | TRBD1 | TRBJ2-7 | TRBV13 | CASSGTGNYEQYF | TGTGCCAGCAGTGGGACAGGGAACTACGAGCAGTACTTC
15 | . | . | TRBJ2-2 | TRBV7-9 | CASSFSEGRTGELFF | TGTGCCAGCAGCTTTTCCGAGGGGCGGACCGGGGAGCTGTTTTTT
15 | once | . | TRBJ2-6 | TRBV28 | CASSNVGSGANVLTF | TGTGCCAGCAGTAACGTAGGTTCTGGGGCCAACGTCCTGACTTTC
13 | . | . | TRBJ1-1 | TRBV20-1 | CSASWQPNTEAFF | TGCAGTGCTAGTTGGCAGCCAAACACTGAAGCTTTCTTT
11 | . | . | TRBJ2-7 | TRBV30 | CAWRQSYEQYF | TGTGCCTGGAGACAGTCCTACGAGCAGTACTTC
15 | . | TRBD1 | TRBJ2-7 | TRBV4-1 | CASRRDREDYYEQYF | TGCGCCAGCAGAAGGGACAGGGAGGATTACTACGAGCAGTACTTC
13 | . | . | TRBJ1-1 | TRBV29-1 | CSVEGQTNTEAFF | TGCAGCGTTGAAGGCCAGACTAACACTGAAGCTTTCTTT
11 | . | . | TRBJ1-2 | TRBV29-1 | CSVGGDYGYTF | TGCAGCGTTGGAGGGGACTATGGCTACACCTTC
16 | . | TRBD2 | TRBJ2-1 | TRBV4-2 | CASSQERGGVYNEQFF | TGTGCCAGCAGCCAAGAACGCGGGGGGGTGTACAATGAGCAGTTCTTC
15 | . | TRBD1 | TRBJ2-7 | TRBV5-1 | CASSPEQTGGDEQYF | TGCGCCAGCAGCCCGGAGCAGACAGGGGGCGACGAGCAGTACTTC
14 | . | TRBD2 | TRBJ2-7 | TRBV29-1 | CSVEHLAGGGEQYF | TGCAGCGTTGAACACCTAGCGGGAGGCGGGGAGCAGTACTTC
11 | . | . | TRBJ1-6 | TRBV25-1 | CASGPYSPLHF | TGTGCCAGCGGTCCTTATTCACCCCTCCACTTT
15 | . | TRBD1 | TRBJ1-2 | TRBV9 | CASSARDRGVRGYTF | TGTGCCAGCAGCGCCCGGGACAGGGGAGTTCGTGGCTACACCTTC
14 | once | . | TRBJ2-7 | TRBV28 | CASGLTGNSYEQYF | TGTGCCAGCGGCCTCACAGGTAACTCCTACGAGCAGTACTTC
13 | . | TRBD1 | TRBJ2-7 | TRBV7-9 | CASSYQGAYEQYF | TGTGCCAGCAGTTATCAGGGGGCCTACGAGCAGTACTTC
13 | once | . | TRBJ1-1 | TRBV27 | CASSLKQGLEAFF | TGTGCCAGCAGTTTAAAACAGGGTCTTGAAGCTTTCTTT
13 | . | TRBD1 | TRBJ1-2 | TRBV24-1 | CATSDTRQGGYTF | TGTGCCACCAGTGATACGAGACAGGGTGGCTACACCTTC
17 | . | . | TRBJ2-1 | TRBV20-1 | CSAPRPSTLNASGGRFF | TGCAGTGCCCCTCGGCCGTCCACGCTTAATGCGTCCGGCGGGCGGTTCTTC
15 | once | TRBD2 | TRBJ2-1 | TRBV7-9 | CASSLAGGFAVEQFF | TGTGCCAGCAGCTTAGCGGGAGGGTTTGCGGTTGAGCAGTTCTTC
11 | . | . | TRBJ1-1 | TRBV20-1 | CPRLRGTEAFF | TGCCCGAGACTCAGGGGCACTGAAGCTTTCTTT
13 | . | . | TRBJ2-1 | TRBV19 | CASSISPPGEQFF | TGTGCCAGTAGTATATCCCCACCAGGTGAGCAGTTCTTC
15 | . | TRBD1 | TRBJ2-7 | TRBV27 | CASSSTGGWSYEQYF | TGTGCCAGCAGTTCCACAGGGGGCTGGTCCTACGAGCAGTACTTC
13 | . | . | TRBJ2-5 | TRBV20-1 | CSAPPRVQETQYF | TGCAGTGCCCCCCCGAGGGTCCAAGAGACCCAGTACTTC
14 | . | TRBD2 | TRBJ2-5 | TRBV11-2 | CASSLGLVVETQYF | TGTGCCAGCAGCCTTGGACTAGTAGTGGAGACCCAGTACTTC
15 | . | . | TRBJ2-1 | TRBV20-1 | CSARARRGLYNEQFF | TGCAGTGCTAGAGCGCGGCGGGGCCTTTACAATGAGCAGTTCTTC
16 | . | TRBD1 | TRBJ2-7 | TRBV3-1 | CASSQEGQARIYEQYF | TGTGCCAGCAGCCAAGAAGGACAGGCGCGGATCTACGAGCAGTACTTC
14 | once | . | TRBJ2-7 | TRBV7-8 | CASSLVGGSHEQYF | TGTGCCAGCAGCTTAGTAGGGGGAAGCCACGAGCAGTACTTC
15 | . | . | TRBJ2-3 | TRBV20-1 | CSARSLASSTDTQYF | TGCAGTGCTAGAAGTCTAGCGAGTAGCACAGATACGCAGTATTTT
14 | . | TRBD1 | TRBJ1-2 | TRBV5-6 | CASSLLHRGDGYTF | TGTGCCAGCAGCCTACTTCACAGGGGGGATGGCTACACCTTC